The next 21 T cell receptor beta chains were all read from a single sample in a study of OX40 agonist ivuxolimab in advanced cancers. Assay: immunoSEQ multiplex PCR; the TCRdb copy retains only in-frame clones and omits some. This table has some 39,000 clones, about 88% appearing once. The sample was CD4+ or CD8+ T cells sorted from blood, taken in a trial of the OX40 agonist ivuxolimab. The receptors were sampled from an adult with an advanced solid tumor such as melanoma, head and neck, liver or kidney cancer.

This clone was observed a single time. The V call is TRBV7-3, the J call TRBJ2-1; unclear D gene. V gave up 5 bases and J gave up 0 bases, with 11 bases separating them. CDR3 length: 15 amino acids. Germline V gives CDR1 SGHTA, CDR2 FQGTGA. CDR3 DNA sequence: TGTGCCAGCAGCCAACAGATGAGCTCCTACAATGAGCAGTTCTTC. Translating gives CASSQQMSSYNEQFF.

This clone was recorded once. The chain couples TRBV28 to TRBJ2-7, with 8 bases identical to TRBD2. Trimming at V came to 5 bases and at J to 7 bases, leaving 7 bases not matched to a gene. The CDR3 consists of 13 residues. In germline, CDR1 is MDHEN, CDR2 SYDVKM. The CDR3 spells CASSVGGRREQYF. The CDR3 DNA follows: TGTGCCAGCAGTGTCGGCGGGAGGAGAGAGCAGTACTTC.

The CDR3: CASSLLDGLEGYTF. In nucleotides, the CDR3 is TGTGCCAGCAGCCTCCTGGATGGGCTCGAGGGCTACACCTTC. The chain joins TRBV7-9 to TRBJ1-2; D unresolved. The germline V gene encodes CDR1 SEHNR and CDR2 FQNEAQ (reference sequence). V lost 5 bases to trimming and J lost 8 bases, with 18 bases between them. The CDR3 is 14 residues long.

The chain has TRBV14 and TRBJ2-7; maybe TRBD2 (5 bases). Germline-derived CDR1 and CDR2 are SGHDN and FVKESK. The V gene lost 3 bases and the J gene lost 3 bases, with 21 bases spanning the gap. This CDR3 has 17 amino acids. Here the CDR3 reads CASSQRKGSGFYYEQYF. The CDR3 DNA follows: TGTGCCAGCAGCCAGCGAAAGGGCAGCGGCTTCTACTACGAGCAGTACTTC.

This sequence joins TRBV21-1 and TRBJ1-2. TRBV21-1 corresponds to a pseudogene. The CDR3 is made up of 12 amino acids. CDR3 sequence: CASSKSEGGYTF. The CDR3 region has the DNA TGTGCCAGCAGCAAAAGCGAAGGCGGCTACACCTTC.

The genes are TRBV7-2 and TRBJ2-7, with 10 bases that match TRBD1. Germline V lookup: CDR1 SGHTA, CDR2 FQGNSA. The trim removed 5 bases at V and 0 bases at J, leaving 4 bases unmatched. This CDR3 spans 15 amino acids. This CDR3 reads CASSDRDRGSYEQYF. For the CDR3, the DNA is TGTGCCAGCAGCGACCGGGACAGGGGCTCCTACGAGCAGTACTTC.

V and J are TRBV2 and TRBJ1-1; no firm D call. Trimming shortened V by 1 base and J by 7 bases, and 10 bases separated the two germline ends. The CDR3 spans 13 residues. Per germline, CDR1 SNHLY and CDR2 FYNNEI. CDR3 protein: CASSEGPVLEAFF. As DNA, the CDR3 is TGTGCCAGCAGTGAAGGGCCGGTCCTTGAAGCTTTCTTT.

The genes are TRBV28 and TRBJ2-1; D is perhaps TRBD1 (6 bases). From germline, CDR1 is MDHEN and CDR2 SYDVKM. This CDR3 has 17 residues. The ends were cut back, 2 bases at V and 6 bases at J, with 20 bases in the middle. In DNA, the CDR3 is TGTGCCAGCAGTTTAGGTGGTTTCAAAGGGGGTTTCAATGAGCAGTTCTTC. Amino acid sequence: CASSLGGFKGGFNEQFF.

This clone was seen a few times. The rearrangement links TRBV5-4 to TRBJ1-1; D is perhaps TRBD1 (6 bases). The length of the CDR3 is 15 residues. Trimming left V 0 bases short and J 2 bases short, with 11 bases between. Germline V lookup: CDR1 SGHNT, CDR2 YYREEE (reference sequence). The CDR3 DNA follows: TGTGCCAGCAGCTTGGCGGGACACACAAACACTGAAGCTTTCTTT. Its translation: CASSLAGHTNTEAFF.

This chain links TRBV29-1 with TRBJ2-1; 10 bases match TRBD1. The V and J ends lost 5 bases and 6 bases, in that order; junction bases with no gene match: 4. CDR1 and CDR2 (germline): SQVTM, ANQGSEA. This CDR3 has 13 amino acids. CDR3 sequence: CSVLRDRGNEQFF. Written as DNA, the CDR3 is TGCAGCGTTCTCCGGGACAGGGGCAATGAGCAGTTCTTC.

The chain is built from TRBV10-3 and TRBJ2-7; D remains unclear. The CDR3 spans 14 residues. Trimming shortened V by 3 bases and J by 9 bases, and 18 bases separated the two germline ends. The germline CDR1 and CDR2 sequences are ENHRY and SYGVKD. Written as DNA, the CDR3 is TGTGCCATCAGTGACCCAAAGGGTGGGTCCGGGCAGTACTTC. This gives the protein CAISDPKGGSGQYF.

The chain uses TRBV28 and TRBJ1-3, with TRBD1 matching 7 bases. V lost 6 bases to trimming and J lost 10 bases; unmatched junction nucleotides: 12. CDR1 is MDHEN, CDR2 SYDVKM, per germline. The CDR3 has 14 residues. CDR3 region: CASRPRGNPRTIYF. CDR3 DNA sequence: TGTGCCAGCAGGCCCAGGGGGAACCCGAGAACCATATATTTT.

The gene calls are TRBV30 and TRBJ2-1; tentative D call: TRBD2 (5 bases). Germline V gives CDR1 GTSNPN, CDR2 SVGIG (reference sequence). V lost 3 bases and J lost 0, with 15 bases in between. This CDR3 is 16 amino acids long. CDR3 DNA: TGTGCCTGGAGCGCCCGAGGGAGAACCTCCTACAATGAGCAGTTCTTC. Protein product: CAWSARGRTSYNEQFF.

The chain recombines TRBV27 with TRBJ2-7; D may be TRBD2 (6 bases). Trimming shortened V by 5 bases and J by 3 bases, and 14 bases separated the two germline ends. This CDR3 has 14 amino acids. Looked up from germline, CDR1 is MNHEY and CDR2 is SMNVEV (reference sequence). The CDR3 region is CASSGSGLIYEQYF. CDR3 coding DNA: TGTGCCAGCAGTGGCTCGGGACTCATCTACGAGCAGTACTTC.

The chain links TRBV2 to TRBJ2-5, with 10 bases lining up with TRBD1. Germline V lookup: CDR1 SNHLY, CDR2 FYNNEI. Trimming at V came to 6 bases and at J to 5 bases, leaving 12 bases not matched to a gene. The CDR3 contains 16 residues. The CDR3: CASRLLGTGVRETQYF. In DNA, the CDR3 is TGTGCCAGCAGACTGCTAGGGACAGGGGTTCGGGAGACCCAGTACTTC.

This chain connects TRBV6-1 to TRBJ2-5; tentatively, D is TRBD1 (6 bases). Germline CDR1 is MNHNS and CDR2 is SASEGT. This CDR3 has 13 amino acids. V was trimmed by 6 bases and J by 3 bases, leaving 11 bases between them. The CDR3 nucleotides read TGTGCCAGCAGAACCGACAGGAAAGAGACCCAGTACTTC. It is translated as CASRTDRKETQYF.

The chain combines TRBV28 with TRBJ1-4, with D unclear. The CDR3 loop spans 12 amino acids. Between the trimmed V and J ends, which lost 2 bases and 8 bases, there was a span of 6 bases. In germline, CDR1 is MDHEN, CDR2 SYDVKM. Here the CDR3 reads CASSLGLEKLFF. The CDR3, as DNA: TGTGCCAGCAGTTTAGGACTGGAAAAACTGTTTTTT.

This clone turned up a few times. The V and J genes are TRBV5-6 and TRBJ1-2; possible D gene TRBD1, 5 bases. Trimming shortened V by 7 bases and J by 3 bases, and 13 bases separated the two germline ends. The V gene's germline CDR1 is SGHDT and CDR2 YYEEEE. The CDR3 has 13 residues. The CDR3 reads CASRNGGYYGYTF. The DNA for the CDR3 is TGTGCCAGCCGTAATGGGGGGTACTATGGCTACACCTTC.

The gene calls are TRBV11-2 and TRBJ1-4; 7 bases align to TRBD1. V dropped 3 bases and J dropped 0; count of bases not matched to a gene: 1. The CDR3 runs 15 residues. Germline CDR1 and CDR2: SGHAT and FQNNGV. CDR3 region: CASSFQGATNEKLFF. The CDR3 coding sequence is TGTGCCAGCAGCTTTCAGGGGGCAACTAATGAAAAACTGTTTTTT.

The chain carries TRBV9 and TRBJ2-3; D not resolved. Trimming stripped 1 base from V and 0 bases from J, with 15 bases between. Looked up from germline, CDR1 is SGDLS and CDR2 is YYNGEE. The CDR3 runs 17 residues. CDR3 bases: TGTGCCAGCAGCGTAAACTGGAAGAGTTCTAGCACAGATACGCAGTATTTT. Protein sequence: CASSVNWKSSSTDTQYF.

The chain has TRBV10-2 and TRBJ2-2; 11 nucleotides match TRBD2. The CDR3 extends over 20 amino acids. Germline CDR1 WSHSY, CDR2 SAAADI. Unmatched junction bases numbered 17, after V lost 7 bases and J lost 1 base. The CDR3 region is CASKRPVPRTSGQNTGELFF. The CDR3 nucleotides are TGCGCCAGCAAACGACCGGTGCCGAGGACTAGCGGGCAGAACACCGGGGAGCTGTTTTTT.